Here is one T cell receptor (beta chain) with its context. Its antigen is not known. During the collection period, no donor immune events like infections were recorded. This specimen comes from a study of identifying expanded T cells in peripheral blood. The protocol was immunoSEQ multiplex PCR, while the TCRdb copy is restricted to in-frame clones and leaves out a portion. The sample holds 100,000 to 150,000 clones, 75% to 90% seen once. Study-level points and caveats: Technical replicates showed roughly 1.2 changed clones; roughly two weeks approximately 15; four weeks 19.

V gave up 2 bases and J gave up 0 bases; unmatched junction bases: 12. CDR3 length: 19 residues. Germline V gene sequence: CDR1 SGHTA, CDR2 FQGNSA. The sequence was collected from a person aged 18 to 70 in good health. Specimen: blood. V and J are TRBV7-2 and TRBJ1-4, with 7 positions matching TRBD1. This CDR3 reads CASSLRARDSGATNEKLFF. The CDR3 DNA sequence: TGTGCCAGCAGCTTAAGGGCAAGGGACAGCGGTGCAACTAATGAAAAACTGTTTTTT.